These 21 T cell receptor beta chains were all obtained from the same sample, sequenced in a study of T cells in Graves' hyperthyroidism and ophthalmopathy. Regions amplified from RNA transcripts were the TCR beta CDR3 regions. First-round RT-PCR with HTBI primers amplified the TCR CDR3 region. TCRdb re-called the multiplex PCR reads with MiXCR, one entry per CDR3 protein. The repertoire consists of hundreds of thousands of distinct CDR3 sequences, with approximately 13% occurring once and the leading ten covering around a tenth. Input material: blood. All receptors come from a woman between 18 and 30 years old with Graves' hyperthyroidism.

This clonotype showed up many times. V is TRBV28 and J is TRBJ2-2; D is uncertain. V was trimmed by 4 bases and J by 1 base, leaving 13 bases between them. CDR1 and CDR2 from the germline V gene are MDHEN and SYDVKM. This CDR3 comprises 16 residues. CDR3 in DNA: TGTGCCAGCAGTTGGCATTACCTCGAGAACACCGGGGAGCTGTTTTTT. This encodes CASSWHYLENTGELFF.

Only a few counts were recorded for this clonotype. J is TRBJ1-2 and V is TRBV7-9; D remains ambiguous. V shed 4 bases and J shed 1 base, with 19 bases lying between them. The germline V gene encodes CDR1 SEHNR and CDR2 FQNEAQ (reference sequence). The CDR3 covers 17 residues. The CDR3 nucleotides are TGTGCCAGCAGCTCCGCTAGAATAGAACTCCTTAACTATGGCTACACCTTC. Its translation: CASSSARIELLNYGYTF.

This chain joins TRBV19 and TRBJ2-5; 9 bases fit TRBD1. V was clipped by 6 bases and J by 0 bases; unmatched bases: 5. From germline, CDR1 is LNHDA and CDR2 SQIVND (reference sequence). The CDR3 has 15 residues. The CDR3 loop reads CASSVTGGDQETQYF. Here the CDR3 DNA reads TGTGCCAGTAGCGTGACAGGGGGGGACCAAGAGACCCAGTACTTC.

This clonotype was recorded at least ten times. The chain is built from TRBV27 and TRBJ1-2; possibly TRBD1 for D (6 bases). Germline loops: CDR1 MNHEY, CDR2 SMNVEV (reference sequence). This CDR3 is built from 15 residues. Trimming removed 3 bases at V and 4 bases at J, with 15 bases between. Here the CDR3 DNA reads TGTGCCAGCAGTTTGGAGGCCAGGGGCACCTATGGCTACACCTTC. Amino acids: CASSLEARGTYGYTF.

Note on this clonotype: With a much larger clone just one base away, this may be a read error. V gene TRBV20-1 combines with J gene TRBJ2-1; 7 bases line up with TRBD1. Looked up from germline, CDR1 is DFQATT and CDR2 is SNEGSKA (reference sequence). J gave up 10 bases and V 3 bases, and 12 bases lay outside the gene matches. This CDR3 has 14 residues. The CDR3 loop is CSASDRDSSYEQFF. CDR3 nucleotide sequence: TGCAGTGCTAGCGACCGGGACAGTTCCTACGAGCAGTTCTTC.

This clonotype was counted ten times or more. The chain employs TRBV18 and TRBJ2-7, with 10 bases matching TRBD1. J was trimmed by 3 bases and V by 2 bases; bases with no gene match: 10. The CDR3 covers 17 residues. CDR1 KGHSH and CDR2 LQKENI come from the germline V gene. As DNA, the CDR3 is TGTGCCAGCTCACCAAACGACGGGACAGGGGTCGGCTACGAGCAGTACTTC. The encoded protein is CASSPNDGTGVGYEQYF.

This chain joins TRBV4-1 and TRBJ1-1, with TRBD1 identical over 8 bases. V dropped 3 bases and J dropped 6; count of bases not matched to a gene: 6. The germline V gene encodes CDR1 MGHRA and CDR2 YSYEKL. This CDR3 contains 14 residues. CDR3 residues: CASSHAGGVAEAFF. For the CDR3, the DNA is TGCGCCAGCAGCCATGCAGGGGGCGTCGCTGAAGCTTTCTTT.

Of note for this clonotype: Given a much more abundant clone one base away, this may be a read error. The rearrangement uses TRBV18 and TRBJ2-7; D is unresolved. Germline CDR1 KGHSH, CDR2 LQKENI. The length of the CDR3 is 13 residues. Here the CDR3 reads CARSPRDSYEQYF. As DNA, the CDR3 is TGTGCCAGATCACCAAGGGACTCCTACGAGCAGTACTTC.

This clonotype was seen at least ten times. This chain joins TRBV6-1 and TRBJ2-7; 10 nucleotides match TRBD2. The CDR3 totals 17 residues. After removal of 4 bases from V and 0 bases from J, the junction contained 9 bases not matched to a gene. Germline CDR1 reads MNHNS; CDR2 reads SASEGT. The CDR3 here is CASSGPALAGDSYEQYF. The CDR3, as DNA: TGTGCCAGCAGTGGTCCGGCGCTAGCGGGGGACTCCTACGAGCAGTACTTC.

The table lists this clonotype with many counts. V usage is TRBV5-6 and J usage is TRBJ2-5; 7 positions match TRBD1. The CDR3 consists of 13 residues. Germline loops: CDR1 SGHDT, CDR2 YYEEEE. Losses at the gene ends were 5 bases for V and 3 bases for J; bases not matched to a gene: 4. CDR3 sequence (DNA): TGTGCCAGCAGTTACGGGACAGAAGAGACCCAGTACTTC. This sequence encodes CASSYGTEETQYF.

This clonotype has a handful of counts. This chain connects TRBV27 to TRBJ2-2; tentatively, D is TRBD2 (7 bases). The CDR3 has 15 residues. Germline loops: CDR1 MNHEY, CDR2 SMNVEV (reference sequence). V dropped 5 bases and J dropped 5 bases, with 15 bases sitting between them. CDR3 sequence (DNA): TGTGCCAGCAGTGGCATGAGGGGGGGGACCGGGGAGCTGTTTTTT. This codes for CASSGMRGGTGELFF.

In this sample, this clonotype turned up many times. This sequence joins TRBV2 and TRBJ2-2; tentative D call: TRBD1 (5 bases). This CDR3 has 16 amino acids. The V end was cut by 3 bases, the J end by 4 bases, with 15 bases between. Germline V gene lookup returns CDR1 SNHLY and CDR2 FYNNEI. The CDR3 nucleotides read TGTGCCAGCAGTGATCCGGGCAGGGCTGGCACCGGGGAGCTGTTTTTT. Its translation is CASSDPGRAGTGELFF. The variable domain in full, completed from reference TRBV2 and TRBJ2-2, reads EPEVTQTPSHQVTQMGQEVILRCVPISNHLYFYWYRQILGQKVEFLVSFYNNEISEKSEIFDDQFSVERPDGSNFTLKIRSTKLEDSAMYFCASSDPGRAGTGELFFGEGSRLTVL.

In this sample, this clonotype turned up many times. The rearrangement uses TRBV28 and TRBJ2-7; 9 bases line up with TRBD1. The CDR3 runs to 14 residues. The germline gives CDR1 MDHEN, CDR2 SYDVKM. Losses at the gene ends were 8 bases for V and 1 base for J; bases not matched to a gene: 6. CDR3 sequence: CASSGTGLSYEQYF. The CDR3 bases are TGTGCCAGCTCAGGGACAGGGTTGTCCTACGAGCAGTACTTC.

The chain uses TRBV11-2 and TRBJ2-7, with 10 bases matching TRBD2. Germline-derived CDR1 and CDR2 are SGHAT and FQNNGV. Trimming removed 5 bases from V and 5 bases from J; junction bases left unmatched: 6. This CDR3 spans 14 amino acids. The CDR3 loop is CASSIGTSADEQYF. CDR3 nucleotides: TGTGCCAGCAGCATCGGGACTAGCGCAGACGAGCAGTACTTC.

The CDR3 DNA follows: TGTGCCAGCAGCGTGTCGGGCAGGGGGTATGGAAACACCATATATTTT. Residues: CASSVSGRGYGNTIYF. V gene TRBV9 combines with J gene TRBJ1-3; 7 bases map to TRBD1. J lost 3 bases, V lost 2 bases, and 8 bases had no gene match. CDR1 and CDR2 from the germline V gene are SGDLS and YYNGEE. The length of the CDR3 is 16 residues. The variable domain in full, completed from reference TRBV9 and TRBJ1-3, reads DSGVTQTPKHLITATGQRVTLRCSPRSGDLSVYWYQQSLDQGLQFLIQYYNGEERAKGNILERFSAQQFPDLHSELNLSSLELGDSALYFCASSVSGRGYGNTIYFGEGSWLTVV.

This clonotype was seen more than once but under ten times. The rearrangement uses TRBV6-1 and TRBJ1-3; D is ambiguous. Looked up from germline, CDR1 is MNHNS and CDR2 is SASEGT. Trimming took 8 bases from V and 0 from J, leaving 14 bases between them. This CDR3 spans 15 amino acids. CDR3 nucleotide sequence: TGTGCCAGCCGCCCGGACCGAGACTCTGGAAACACCATATATTTT. Translating gives CASRPDRDSGNTIYF.

About this clonotype itself: A much larger clone differs by one base, so this may be a read error. The CDR3 reads CASGRGTGNAGELFF. The CDR3 region has the DNA TGTGCCTCAGGCCGGGGGACAGGAAACGCCGGGGAGCTGTTTTTT. V and J are TRBV6-1 and TRBJ2-2; 8 nucleotides match TRBD1. This CDR3 is 15 amino acids long. The ends lost 11 bases at V and 6 bases at J; junction bases unmatched: 14. CDR1 is MNHNS, CDR2 SASEGT, per germline.

This clonotype showed up many times. This chain joins TRBV28 and TRBJ2-3; 10 bases match TRBD2. CDR3 length: 16 residues. V was pared by 5 bases and J by 2 bases, with 7 bases of the junction left unmatched. Germline V gives CDR1 MDHEN, CDR2 SYDVKM. DNA of the CDR3: TGTGCCAGCAGTATGATAGCGGGGGGAAACACAGATACGCAGTATTTT. As protein: CASSMIAGGNTDTQYF. Looking up the rest from reference TRBV28 and TRBJ2-3 gives the full variable domain: DVKVTQSSRYLVKRTGEKVFLECVQDMDHENMFWYRQDPGLGLRLIYFSYDVKMKEKGDIPEGYSVSREKKERFSLILESASTNQTSMYLCASSMIAGGNTDTQYFGPGTRLTVL.

The CDR3 DNA is TGCAGTGCTAGAGTGGGGGACAGGGGATGGGAGACCCAGTACTTC. Translation gives CSARVGDRGWETQYF. The chain employs TRBV20-1 and TRBJ2-5, with 10 bases lining up with TRBD1. CDR1 and CDR2 from the germline V gene are DFQATT and SNEGSKA (reference sequence). The ends lost 1 base at V and 5 bases at J; junction bases unmatched: 7. The CDR3 sequence is 15 residues long.

This clonotype turned up a few times. J is TRBJ2-3 and V is TRBV14; 9 bases align to TRBD2. The CDR3 consists of 13 residues. After removal of 1 base from V and 7 bases from J, the junction contained 0 bases not matched to a gene. Germline CDR1 SGHDN, CDR2 FVKESK. In DNA, the CDR3 is TGTGCCAGCAGCCAAGCTAGCGGGAATACGCAGTATTTT. It is translated as CASSQASGNTQYF. The complete variable domain, with remaining parts taken from reference TRBV14 and TRBJ2-3, reads EAGVTQFPSHSVIEKGQTVTLRCDPISGHDNLYWYRRVMGKEIKFLLHFVKESKQDESGMPNNRFLAERTGGTYSTLKVQPAELEDSGVYFCASSQASGNTQYFGPGTRLTVL.

This clonotype was seen many times. The rearrangement uses TRBV29-1 and TRBJ2-7; D not resolved. With 2 bases removed from V and 0 bases from J, the gap between germline ends came to 5 bases. This CDR3 comprises 12 residues. The germline gives CDR1 SQVTM, CDR2 ANQGSEA. This CDR3 is CSVESDSYEQYF. Written as DNA, the CDR3 is TGCAGCGTTGAATCCGACTCCTACGAGCAGTACTTC.